A selection of T cell receptor beta chains follows, all from one sample in a study of regulatory T cells in long-lasting Graves disease. TCRdb reprocessed the multiplex PCR reads via MiXCR and lists one record per CDR3 protein. The top ten clones hold around a quarter of a sample with more than 300,000 distinct CDR3 sequences, roughly 25% of them seen once. The material sequenced was peripheral blood mononuclear cells (PBMCs), taken when the disease was refractory, from a patient treated with antithyroid drugs. The source of these receptors is a woman in her thirties or forties with Graves disease. Both conserved end residues are part of each CDR3. D genes are given only for firm matches. Rows give clone size only sometimes, using once, few, many, or a class for an expanded clone.

abundance	v_gene	j_gene	d_gene	CDR3nt	CDR3aa
.	TRBV2	TRBJ2-3	.	TGTGCCAGCAGTGAAAGTGTCGGGAGCACAGATACGCAGTATTTT	CASSESVGSTDTQYF
few	TRBV20-1	TRBJ2-2	.	TGCAGTGCTAGAGATGACAGGCCGAACACCGGGGAGCTGTTTTTT	CSARDDRPNTGELFF
.	TRBV6-2/TRBV6-3	TRBJ2-5	.	TGTGCCAGCAGTTACGGATTTACACCGGGGGCCGGGAAGACCCAGTACTTC	CASSYGFTPGAGKTQYF
few	TRBV27	TRBJ2-7	.	TGTGCCAGCAGTTCCGCCCGGGGGTGGGAGCAGTACTTC	CASSSARGWEQYF
few	TRBV7-9	TRBJ1-5	.	TGTGCCAGCAGCTTAAAGGGTTTAGGGGATAGCAATCAGCCCCAGCATTTT	CASSLKGLGDSNQPQHF
.	TRBV6-1	TRBJ2-2	.	TGTGCCAGCAACCCCCCCCGCGACGCCGGGGAGCTGTTTTTT	CASNPPRDAGELFF
.	TRBV20-1	TRBJ2-1	TRBD2	TGCAGTGCTAGAGATCATCGGCGGGAGGACCGCTACAATGAGCAGTTCTTC	CSARDHRREDRYNEQFF
once	TRBV28	TRBJ2-7	TRBD2	TGTGCCAGCACCCCAGGGACTAGCAGAGTCGAGCAGTACTTC	CASTPGTSRVEQYF
.	TRBV12-3/TRBV12-4	TRBJ2-7	TRBD1	TGTGCCAGCAGTCCAGGACAGGCGTCCTGCGAGCAGTACTTC	CASSPGQASCEQYF
.	TRBV5-1	TRBJ2-1	.	TGCGCCAGCAGCTTTAGCGGAGTTGACAATGAGCAGTTCTTC	CASSFSGVDNEQFF
many	TRBV11-2	TRBJ2-7	.	TGTGCCAGCAGCTTACCCTACGAGCAGTACTTC	CASSLPYEQYF
many	TRBV10-1	TRBJ2-5	.	TGCGCCAGCAGTGAGTTTCTAGTCGGCAGGGGCAAAGAGACCCAGTACTTC	CASSEFLVGRGKETQYF
many	TRBV19	TRBJ1-6	.	TGTGCCAGTAGTATCCTTGCGACCTCACCCCTCCACTTT	CASSILATSPLHF
many	TRBV14	TRBJ1-4	.	TGTGCCAGCAGCCAAGGCAAGGGGCGTGAAAAACTGTTTTTT	CASSQGKGREKLFF
.	TRBV5-1	TRBJ2-7	.	TGCGCCAGCAGCTTGGATGGCGGAACTCCTCGGTCTCGCGAGCAGTACTTC	CASSLDGGTPRSREQYF
many	TRBV6-1	TRBJ2-3	.	TGTGCCAGCAAAGGCGGGGTCAGCACAGATACGCAGTATTTT	CASKGGVSTDTQYF
few	TRBV11-3	TRBJ2-3	.	TGTGCCAGCAGCTTAGCGGGAGTAGATACGCAGTATTTT	CASSLAGVDTQYF
.	TRBV3-1	TRBJ1-4	.	TGTGCCAGCAGCCAAATGGGGAGGGCCGATGAAAAACTGTTTTTT	CASSQMGRADEKLFF
.	TRBV20-1	TRBJ2-7	.	.	CSVNKYPCEQYF
few	TRBV20-1	TRBJ1-6	.	TGCAGTGCTAGAACGATGGAGAGCTCCTATAATTCACCCCTCCACTTT	CSARTMESSYNSPLHF
few	TRBV30	TRBJ1-5	.	TGTGCCTTACGACAGGGCAATCAGCCCCAGCATTTT	CALRQGNQPQHF
many	TRBV7-8	TRBJ1-4	.	TGTGCCAGCAGCTATAAGCGTGCGACTAATGAAAAACTGTTTTTT	CASSYKRATNEKLFF
.	TRBV20-1	TRBJ1-5	.	TGCAGTGCTACAACCCAGGGTAGGGGCAATCAGCCCCAGCATTTT	CSATTQGRGNQPQHF
.	TRBV7-2	TRBJ1-5	.	TGTGCCAGCAGCTTGGGGTTATATAGCAATCAGCCCCAGCATTTT	CASSLGLYSNQPQHF
many	TRBV28	TRBJ2-5	TRBD2	TGTGCCAGCAAACTCACACTAGCGGGAGGGACAGAGACCCAGTACTTC	CASKLTLAGGTETQYF
.	TRBV7-2	TRBJ2-1	.	TGTGCCAGCAACGGGATGGGCAATGAGCAGTTCTTC	CASNGMGNEQFF
.	TRBV20-1	TRBJ1-1	.	TGCAGTGCTGGGACCCCGAGGGTAGCTTTCTTT	CSAGTPRVAFF
.	TRBV19	TRBJ1-1	TRBD1	TGTGCCAGTAGCGAAACATGGGGACAGGGGGGGAAGACTGAAGCTTTCTTT	CASSETWGQGGKTEAFF
few	TRBV20-1	TRBJ2-5	.	TGCAGTGGTACACCAGGGGGGACGGAGACCCAGTACTTC	CSGTPGGTETQYF
.	TRBV6-1	TRBJ2-7	.	TGTGCCAGCAGTAGACAGTTAGCACCGGACATTTACGAGCAGTACTTC	CASSRQLAPDIYEQYF
few	TRBV12-5	TRBJ1-1	.	TGTGCTAGTGGTTTGCGGGATTCTGAAGCTTTCTTT	CASGLRDSEAFF
many	TRBV28	TRBJ2-7	TRBD1	TGTGCCAGTAACCTCCGGGACAGGGAAGAGCAGTACTTC	CASNLRDREEQYF
.	TRBV19	TRBJ2-2	.	TGTGCCAGTAGTTGGGGGAACTACCCCGGGGAGCTGTTTTTT	CASSWGNYPGELFF
.	TRBV5-1	TRBJ2-7	TRBD2	TGCGCCAGCAGCTTGCCCTCTAGCGGGAGTTGGTCCTACGAGCAGTACTTC	CASSLPSSGSWSYEQYF
.	TRBV16	TRBJ2-7	TRBD1	TGTGCCAGCAGCCAAGGACAGGTCCCCTACGAGCAGTACTTC	CASSQGQVPYEQYF
few	TRBV10-3	TRBJ1-2	.	TGTGCCACCCAGGGATCCTATGGCTACACCTTC	CATQGSYGYTF
.	TRBV2	TRBJ2-1	TRBD2	TGTGCCAGCAGTAGTAAAGGGACTAGCGCACACAATGAGCAGTTCTTC	CASSSKGTSAHNEQFF
many	TRBV15	TRBJ2-7	.	TGTGCCACCAGCAGAGTGGGACAACTATCGAACGAGCAGTACTTC	CATSRVGQLSNEQYF
many	TRBV28	TRBJ2-7	.	TGTGCCAGCAGGCCCCTCGGGACCCGAACCTACGAGCAGTACTTC	CASRPLGTRTYEQYF
many	TRBV28	TRBJ2-5	.	TGTGCCAGCAGTCCCATCAGGGCGGGGGAGACCCAGTACTTC	CASSPIRAGETQYF
many	TRBV28	TRBJ2-2	.	TGTGCCAGCAGTGATATAAAGGGTCGTGGTACCGGGGAGCTGTTTTTT	CASSDIKGRGTGELFF
.	TRBV5-1	TRBJ1-1	.	TGCGCCAGCAGCCCCGCCAAACTACAGGGAGGCAGGTACACTGAAGCTTTCTTT	CASSPAKLQGGRYTEAFF
.	TRBV12-3/TRBV12-4	TRBJ1-1	TRBD1	TGTGCCAGCAGTCCGGACAGGGGAAGAACTGAAGCTTTCTTT	CASSPDRGRTEAFF
.	TRBV20-1	TRBJ1-4	TRBD1	TGCAGTGCGACTCGGGACAGGGCGAACGAAAAACTGTTTTTT	CSATRDRANEKLFF
once	TRBV2	TRBJ2-3	.	TGTGCCAGCAGTGAGATTAGCGTAAGCACAGATACGCAGTATTTT	CASSEISVSTDTQYF
.	TRBV6-5	TRBJ1-3	.	TGTGCCAGCAGTTACTCACGCAGAGTTGGAAACACCATATATTTT	CASSYSRRVGNTIYF
few	TRBV7-2	TRBJ2-2	TRBD1	TGTGCCAGCAGCCCGGGGACAGAGAGCACCGGGGAGCTGTTTTTT	CASSPGTESTGELFF
.	TRBV19	TRBJ1-5	.	TGTGCCAGTAGTATCGACTTTTATAGCAATCAGCCCCAGCATTTT	CASSIDFYSNQPQHF
many	TRBV20-1	TRBJ2-5	TRBD2	TGCAGTGCTAGCGGACTAGCGGGAGAGCCAAGTCGGTTC	CSASGLAGEPSRF
many	TRBV7-8	TRBJ1-2	.	TGTGCCAGCAGCTTAGGCCTTGGACACTCCTATGGCTACACCTTC	CASSLGLGHSYGYTF
many	TRBV5-1	TRBJ1-2	.	TGCGCCAGCAGCTTTACCGCGGGGAACTATGGCTACACCTTC	CASSFTAGNYGYTF
few	TRBV27	TRBJ2-1	TRBD2	TGTGCCAGCAGTGACGGACTAGCGGGAGGGAATGAGCAGTTCTTC	CASSDGLAGGNEQFF
many	TRBV27	TRBJ2-7	TRBD2	TGTGCCAGCAGTTTTCTAGCGGGAGGCGAGCAGTACTTC	CASSFLAGGEQYF
few	TRBV20-1	TRBJ1-1	.	TGCAGTGCTTATTATGGACAGCTCATGAACACTGAAGCTTTCTTT	CSAYYGQLMNTEAFF
many	TRBV2	TRBJ2-5	.	TGTGCCAGCAGTGAAGGGTTTCGGGCGGGAATGGGCCAAGAGACCCAGTACTTC	CASSEGFRAGMGQETQYF
many	TRBV12-3/TRBV12-4	TRBJ1-1	.	TGTGCCAGCAGTTTCGGCCGAAAGAACACTGAAGCTTTCTTT	CASSFGRKNTEAFF
many	TRBV28	TRBJ1-4	TRBD1	TGTGCCAGCAGTACAGACAGGGGGCGGACTAATGAAAAACTGTTTTTT	CASSTDRGRTNEKLFF
many	TRBV10-3	TRBJ1-1	.	TGTGCCATCGGGGCCCGGACTGAAGCTTTCTTT	CAIGARTEAFF